The next 18 T cell receptor beta chains were all read from a single sample in a study of blood T cell repertoires in COVID-19 (dated by TCRdb to about 2020). Receptors were amplified or captured by the immunoSEQ multiplex PCR assay. TCRdb limited this immuneACCESS table to in-frame rearrangements with V and J called. A share of clones is missing; checked studies link under half to unresolved V genes, and the rest is unexplained. The sample table records about 260,000 clones; over 75% of these occur just once. The ten biggest clones cover approximately 2.5% of the sample. Sequenced sample: PBMCs or T cells enriched from blood (not recorded which). The receptors derive from a woman aged 18-30 years who had recovered from COVID-19.

This chain links TRBV4-1 with TRBJ2-7; D might be TRBD1 (6 bases). Germline CDR1 and CDR2: MGHRA and YSYEKL. The CDR3 is 15 amino acids. V gave up 0 bases and J gave up 7 bases, with 16 bases separating them. CDR3 amino acids: CASSQERGRGWEQYF. The CDR3 bases are TGCGCCAGCAGCCAAGAACGTGGCAGGGGATGGGAGCAGTACTTC.

The V call is TRBV3-1 (or the pseudogene TRBV3-2), the J call TRBJ2-7; TRBD2 agrees at 15 bases. Germline lookup yields CDR1 LGHDT and CDR2 YNNKEL (reference sequence). The CDR3 has 17 amino acids. The J segment lost 9 bases and the V segment lost 3 bases, leaving 12 bases of the junction unmatched. The CDR3 is CASSHTMGTSGGYGQYF. CDR3 sequence (DNA): TGTGCCAGCAGCCACACCATGGGGACTAGCGGGGGGTATGGGCAGTACTTC.

A single count supports this clone. The chain is built from TRBV5-4 and TRBJ2-7; 10 nucleotides match TRBD1. V lost 3 bases and J lost 3; bases outside the gene matches: 6. Per germline, CDR1 SGHNT and CDR2 YYREEE (reference sequence). The CDR3 is made up of 15 amino acids. CDR3 in amino acids: CASSSPGQGFYEQYF. The CDR3, as DNA: TGTGCCAGCAGCTCTCCGGGACAGGGGTTCTACGAGCAGTACTTC. Variable domain in full (rest from reference TRBV5-4 and TRBJ2-7): ETGVTQSPTHLIKTRGQQVTLRCSSQSGHNTVSWYQQALGQGPQFIFQYYREEENGRGNFPPRFSGLQFPNYSSELNVNALELDDSALYLCASSSPGQGFYEQYFGPGTRLTVT.

The J gene is TRBJ1-5, the V gene TRBV19, with 8 bases aligning to TRBD1. CDR3 size: 14 residues. CDR1 and CDR2 from the germline V gene are LNHDA and SQIVND (reference sequence). V shed 4 bases, J shed 7 bases, and the junction held 6 bases outside the gene matches. DNA for the CDR3: TGTGCCAGTAGTAATGACAGGGGCTGGCAGCCCCAGCATTTT. Encoded protein: CASSNDRGWQPQHF.

The chain joins TRBV25-1 to TRBJ1-4, with D possibly matching TRBD1 (5 bases). V was shortened by 6 bases and J by 5 bases, with 19 bases between the two germline ends. Germline CDR1 MGHDK, CDR2 SYGVNS. The CDR3 is made up of 16 amino acids. The CDR3 region has the DNA TGTGCCAGCAGATCAGGGTCAAGGTGGCAGAATGAAAAACTGTTTTTT. Amino acid sequence: CASRSGSRWQNEKLFF.

The chain carries TRBV2 and TRBJ2-3; 9 nucleotides line up with TRBD2. The trim removed 7 bases at V and 7 bases at J, leaving 15 bases unmatched. CDR1 SNHLY and CDR2 FYNNEI come from the germline V gene. The CDR3 covers 16 residues. The chain's CDR3 is CASIRASGELRYTQYF. The CDR3 DNA reads as TGTGCCAGCATCAGGGCTAGCGGGGAATTAAGGTATACGCAGTATTTT.

The rearrangement joins TRBV27 to TRBJ1-5; no clear D. The CDR3 is 12 amino acids. Looked up from germline, CDR1 is MNHEY and CDR2 is SMNVEV (reference sequence). Trimming pared 2 bases from V and 6 bases from J, leaving 5 bases between. This CDR3 is CASSLRGQPQHF. CDR3 DNA sequence: TGTGCCAGCAGTTTACGGGGTCAGCCCCAGCATTTT.

CDR3 region: CASSRNIQETQYF. The CDR3 DNA reads TGCGCCAGCAGCAGAAACATCCAAGAGACCCAGTACTTC. This sequence joins TRBV5-1 and TRBJ2-5, with D unresolved. V dropped 4 bases and J dropped 1 base, with 8 bases sitting between them. This CDR3 contains 13 residues. CDR1 is SGHRS and CDR2 is YFSETQ in the germline V gene.

The chain uses TRBV9 and TRBJ1-6; 7 bases map to TRBD1. The germline CDR1 and CDR2 sequences are SGDLS and YYNGEE. V trimming: 2 bases; J trimming: 2 bases; junction bases outside the gene matches: 1. This CDR3 comprises 15 residues. CDR3 sequence: CASSVGTAYNSPLHF. The CDR3 coding sequence is TGTGCCAGCAGCGTCGGGACAGCCTATAATTCACCCCTCCACTTT. Supplemented by reference TRBV9 and TRBJ1-6, the full variable domain reads DSGVTQTPKHLITATGQRVTLRCSPRSGDLSVYWYQQSLDQGLQFLIQYYNGEERAKGNILERFSAQQFPDLHSELNLSSLELGDSALYFCASSVGTAYNSPLHFGNGTRLTVT.

This clone was picked up a small number of times. V gene TRBV18 combines with J gene TRBJ1-2, with 9 bases that match TRBD1. V lost 3 bases and J lost 6; bases outside the gene matches: 8. This CDR3 region has 15 residues. Germline V gives CDR1 KGHSH, CDR2 LQKENI. This CDR3 reads CASSPRTGADHGYTF. The CDR3 DNA reads as TGTGCCAGCTCACCCCGGACAGGGGCGGATCATGGCTACACCTTC.

At least ten counts were recorded for this clone. The chain carries TRBV6-5 and TRBJ1-2; tentative D call: TRBD1 (5 bases). There are 13 residues in the CDR3. V shed 8 bases and J shed 5 bases, with 15 bases lying between them. Per germline, CDR1 MNHEY and CDR2 SVGAGI. The CDR3 sequence is CASVRGGAYGYTF. CDR3 bases: TGTGCCAGCGTCCGGGGGGGAGCTTATGGCTACACCTTC.

The chain is built from TRBV28 and TRBJ1-6; 8 bases match TRBD1. The junction had 5 bases not matched to a gene; V was cut back by 3 bases and J by 7 bases. The CDR3 is made up of 15 amino acids. Germline V gives CDR1 MDHEN, CDR2 SYDVKM. CDR3 in DNA: TGTGCCAGCAGTTTGGGTCAGGGGGCGAATTCACCCCTCCACTTT. Amino acids: CASSLGQGANSPLHF.

The chain is built from TRBV7-9 and TRBJ1-2, with D maybe TRBD1 (5 bases). CDR1 and CDR2 from the germline V gene are SEHNR and FQNEAQ (reference sequence). The CDR3 loop spans 15 amino acids. The V end lost 1 base, the J end lost 5 bases, and 14 bases lay between the germline ends. CDR3 region: CASSLVVQEGYGYTF. The CDR3 DNA is TGTGCCAGCAGCTTAGTAGTCCAGGAGGGGTATGGCTACACCTTC.

This rearrangement joins TRBV30 to TRBJ1-1; 7 nucleotides match TRBD1. Germline loops: CDR1 GTSNPN, CDR2 SVGIG (reference sequence). Unmatched junction bases numbered 5, after V lost 2 bases and J lost 5 bases. This CDR3 is 13 amino acids long. CDR3 bases: TGTGCCTGGAGTAAGACAGGGATAACTGAAGCTTTCTTT. Its translation: CAWSKTGITEAFF.

This clone has only one observation. The chain recombines TRBV14 with TRBJ1-1, with 7 bases that match TRBD1. V lost 4 bases, J lost 4 bases, and 6 bases stayed unmatched. The CDR3 contains 14 residues. The germline gives CDR1 SGHDN, CDR2 FVKESK. The CDR3 DNA sequence: TGTGCCAGCAGCCGAAAACAGGGGACCACTGAAGCTTTCTTT. As protein: CASSRKQGTTEAFF. Complete variable domain (other parts from reference TRBV14 and TRBJ1-1): EAGVTQFPSHSVIEKGQTVTLRCDPISGHDNLYWYRRVMGKEIKFLLHFVKESKQDESGMPNNRFLAERTGGTYSTLKVQPAELEDSGVYFCASSRKQGTTEAFFGQGTRLTVV.

The genes are TRBV5-1 and TRBJ1-1; D perhaps matches TRBD1 (6 bases). CDR1 is SGHRS, CDR2 YFSETQ, per germline. The ends were cut back, 2 bases at V and 4 bases at J, with 12 bases in the middle. CDR3 length: 14 amino acids. The CDR3 loop is CASSFTDSFTEAFF. In nucleotides, the CDR3 is TGCGCCAGCAGCTTTACGGACAGCTTCACTGAAGCTTTCTTT. Supplemented by reference TRBV5-1 and TRBJ1-1, the full variable domain reads KAGVTQTPRYLIKTRGQQVTLSCSPISGHRSVSWYQQTPGQGLQFLFEYFSETQRNKGNFPGRFSGRQFSNSRSEMNVSTLELGDSALYLCASSFTDSFTEAFFGQGTRLTVV.

This chain connects TRBV29-1 to TRBJ1-1; TRBD1 aligns across 10 bases. The CDR3 has 16 residues. The ends lost 6 bases at V and 4 bases at J; junction bases unmatched: 14. Germline V gene data show CDR1 as SQVTM and CDR2 as ANQGSEA. CDR3: CSVQRAGQGFFTEAFF. The CDR3 nucleotides read TGCAGCGTCCAACGAGCGGGACAGGGGTTTTTCACTGAAGCTTTCTTT.

This rearrangement joins TRBV6-5 to TRBJ1-2; 7 bases line up with TRBD1. CDR1 and CDR2 (germline): MNHEY, SVGAGI. The CDR3 covers 14 residues. V was clipped by 0 bases and J by 3 bases; unmatched bases: 1. The CDR3 region has the DNA TGTGCCAGCAGTTACTCAGGGGGCGACTATGGCTACACCTTC. Translated, it gives CASSYSGGDYGYTF.